A selection of T cell receptor beta chains follows, all from one sample in a study of Ad26.COV2.S vaccination and SARS-CoV-2 variants. Clones were read by immunoSEQ multiplex PCR, and TCRdb kept only the in-frame ones, dropping some. The data contain hundreds of thousands of clones, over 75% of them singletons. Sequencing used peripheral blood, obtained in a trial of Ad26.COV2.S vaccine versus placebo. Every receptor here comes from a person between 18 and 59 years old who received the Ad26.COV2.S COVID-19 vaccine or a placebo. CDR3s include the opening cysteine and the closing phenylalanine or tryptophan. The D gene is left open where the match is weak. Rows give clone size only sometimes, using once, few, many, or a class for an expanded clone.

J gene	clone size	D gene	V gene	CDR3 protein	CDR3 DNA
TRBJ2-7	.	TRBD1	TRBV19	CASSISAVTGTHYEQYF	TGTGCCAGTAGTATTTCCGCGGTGACAGGGACCCACTACGAGCAGTACTTC
TRBJ2-1	.	TRBD2	TRBV10-3	CAISLYTREGSDKFDEQFF	TGTGCCATCAGCCTCTATACTCGGGAGGGCTCGGACAAATTTGATGAGCAGTTCTTC
TRBJ2-1	once	.	TRBV11-2	CASIGRGYGFNEQFF	TGTGCCAGCATTGGCAGGGGCTACGGGTTCAATGAGCAGTTCTTC
TRBJ2-3	once	.	TRBV18	CASSPRLDDTQYF	TGTGCCAGCTCACCACGGTTGGACGATACGCAGTATTTT
TRBJ1-1	.	.	TRBV27	CASSWTRNTEAFF	TGTGCCAGCAGTTGGACAAGGAACACTGAAGCTTTCTTT
TRBJ1-5	.	TRBD1	TRBV27	CASRGTGGSNQPQHF	TGTGCCAGCAGGGGGACAGGGGGTAGCAATCAGCCCCAGCATTTT
TRBJ2-7	.	TRBD1	TRBV7-2	CASRRQGYEQYF	TGTGCCAGCAGAAGACAGGGATACGAGCAGTACTTC
TRBJ2-1	.	TRBD2	TRBV5-1	CASSLTSGYNEQFF	TGCGCCAGCAGCTTGACTAGCGGGTACAATGAGCAGTTCTTC
TRBJ1-5	.	.	TRBV6-7	CASSYSGGGQPQHF	TGTGCCAGCAGTTACTCAGGAGGTGGACAGCCCCAGCATTTT
TRBJ2-5	.	.	TRBV28	CASSLGGGGQETQYF	TGTGCCAGCAGTTTGGGGGGCGGAGGGCAAGAGACCCAGTACTTC
TRBJ2-3	.	.	TRBV7-9	CASSLVLGERSDTQYF	TGTGCCAGCAGCTTAGTTTTGGGGGAGAGGTCAGATACGCAGTATTTT
TRBJ1-5	.	.	TRBV6-2/TRBV6-3	CASSYDSLNQPQHF	TGTGCCAGCAGTTACGACAGCCTCAATCAGCCCCAGCATTTT
TRBJ2-1	.	TRBD2	TRBV7-2	CASSSGLAGGEQFF	TGTGCCAGCAGCTCGGGACTAGCGGGAGGGGAGCAGTTCTTC
TRBJ2-1	.	TRBD2	TRBV28	CASSLTSGGRAYNEQFF	TGTGCCAGCAGTCTTACTTCGGGCGGGAGGGCCTACAATGAGCAGTTCTTC
TRBJ1-1	.	.	TRBV5-1	CASSGGSVEAFF	TGCGCCAGCAGCGGGGGGTCCGTTGAAGCTTTCTTT
TRBJ1-5	once	.	TRBV12-3/TRBV12-4	CASSFHSNQPQHF	TGTGCCAGCAGTTTTCACAGTAATCAGCCCCAGCATTTT
TRBJ2-2	.	.	TRBV2	CASRENANTGELFF	TGTGCCAGCAGGGAGAACGCGAACACCGGGGAGCTGTTTTTT
TRBJ2-3	.	.	TRBV2	CASLVLETDTQYF	TGTGCCAGCCTCGTTCTGGAGACAGATACGCAGTATTTT
TRBJ2-7	.	.	TRBV4-1	CASSPLTGLFYEQYF	TGCGCCAGCAGCCCGTTGACAGGCTTATTCTACGAGCAGTACTTC
TRBJ2-1	.	TRBD2	TRBV27	CASSPLAGEIVDEQFF	TGTGCCAGCAGTCCATTAGCGGGAGAGATAGTAGATGAGCAGTTCTTC
TRBJ2-7	.	TRBD1	TRBV9	CASSAGTGRSYEQYF	TGTGCCAGCAGCGCGGGGACAGGGAGGTCCTACGAGCAGTACTTC
TRBJ2-7	few	.	TRBV5-4	CASSHGTYEQYF	TGTGCCAGCAGCCACGGGACCTACGAGCAGTACTTC
TRBJ1-1	once	.	TRBV7-3	CASSLYGGEAFF	TGTGCCAGCAGCTTATATGGGGGTGAAGCTTTCTTT